This is a list of T cell receptor beta chains from one sample in a study of blood T cell repertoires in COVID-19. Some clones are missing from TCRdb's copy, which holds only in-frame ones; the method was immunoSEQ multiplex PCR. The sample includes 200,000 to 250,000 clones, around 88% seen only once; the top ten take 9% to 15%. Sequenced material: peripheral blood. These TCRs come from a man older than 75 with acute or convalescent COVID-19. Both conserved end residues are trimmed from each CDR3. The order of the fields is J gene, V gene, CDR3 protein.

j_call: TRBJ2-6
v_call: TRBV10-1
cdr3_aa: ASSDTRQISGANVLT

j_call: TRBJ2-1
v_call: TRBV6-5
cdr3_aa: ASTSGTGRNEQF

j_call: TRBJ1-2
v_call: TRBV4-3
cdr3_aa: ARARVNYGYT

j_call: TRBJ2-3
v_call: TRBV19
cdr3_aa: ASSRRQGGKGTDTQY

j_call: TRBJ1-1
v_call: TRBV7-9
cdr3_aa: ASSSSGGRGTEAF

j_call: TRBJ2-7
v_call: TRBV5-1
cdr3_aa: ASSSNLGQGVTYEQY

j_call: TRBJ2-1
v_call: TRBV3-1/TRBV3-2
cdr3_aa: ASSQAGGPREQF

j_call: TRBJ2-7
v_call: TRBV2
cdr3_aa: ATTEAVSFSSYEQY

j_call: TRBJ2-1
v_call: TRBV19
cdr3_aa: ASSRDRVGNNEQF

j_call: TRBJ1-2
v_call: TRBV5-1
cdr3_aa: ASSLDRGYGYT

j_call: TRBJ2-5
v_call: TRBV10-3
cdr3_aa: AISPSGNGGETQY

j_call: TRBJ1-1
v_call: TRBV6-5
cdr3_aa: ASRPKAGGTEAF

j_call: TRBJ2-4
v_call: TRBV18
cdr3_aa: ASSPETSGSNIQY

j_call: TRBJ2-7
v_call: TRBV5-4
cdr3_aa: ASSLAERGRNEQY

j_call: TRBJ2-1
v_call: TRBV11-3
cdr3_aa: ASSPAGTSGNNEQF

j_call: TRBJ1-1
v_call: TRBV3-1/TRBV3-2
cdr3_aa: ASSQQPGTSEAF

j_call: TRBJ1-5
v_call: TRBV28
cdr3_aa: ASSFQGQSPQH

j_call: TRBJ1-5
v_call: TRBV9
cdr3_aa: ASSAGLNQPQH

j_call: TRBJ2-3
v_call: TRBV20-1
cdr3_aa: SASSGGMSDTQY

j_call: TRBJ2-1
v_call: TRBV12-5
cdr3_aa: ASGLVRGREHEQF

j_call: TRBJ1-1
v_call: TRBV6-5
cdr3_aa: ASSYSSDRAEAF

j_call: TRBJ2-1
v_call: TRBV5-8
cdr3_aa: ASSWGLAGFNEQF

j_call: TRBJ2-5
v_call: TRBV28
cdr3_aa: ASSLADRGVKETQY

j_call: TRBJ2-7
v_call: TRBV6-2/TRBV6-3
cdr3_aa: ASSYWAGQEQY

j_call: TRBJ2-2
v_call: TRBV2
cdr3_aa: ASALGSGAGELF

j_call: TRBJ1-2
v_call: TRBV7-9
cdr3_aa: ASSLSYAEEGYT

j_call: TRBJ1-4
v_call: TRBV18
cdr3_aa: ASSPLVQAGNEKLF

j_call: TRBJ1-6
v_call: TRBV5-4
cdr3_aa: ASRRDRDSPLH

j_call: TRBJ2-1
v_call: TRBV6-4
cdr3_aa: ASSGSSGEQF

j_call: TRBJ2-1
v_call: TRBV24-1
cdr3_aa: ATSDHTAGKDNEQF

j_call: TRBJ2-7
v_call: TRBV12-3/TRBV12-4
cdr3_aa: ASSGQGFGEQY

j_call: TRBJ1-3
v_call: TRBV4-3
cdr3_aa: ASSQVLGGYFSGNTIY

j_call: TRBJ1-2
v_call: TRBV7-7
cdr3_aa: VGPGRPRSGFGYGYT

j_call: TRBJ2-7
v_call: TRBV6-5
cdr3_aa: ASSWRTGLYEQY

j_call: TRBJ1-3
v_call: TRBV6-6
cdr3_aa: ASRSTGNGNTIY

j_call: TRBJ1-5
v_call: TRBV7-9
cdr3_aa: ASSLEGDQPQH

j_call: TRBJ1-1
v_call: TRBV6-5
cdr3_aa: ASSLTGFAEAF

j_call: TRBJ1-2
v_call: TRBV28
cdr3_aa: ASSLGQRAYGYT

j_call: TRBJ1-1
v_call: TRBV18
cdr3_aa: ASSPDTFYTEAF

j_call: TRBJ2-1
v_call: TRBV9
cdr3_aa: ASSVEGTSLGAEQF